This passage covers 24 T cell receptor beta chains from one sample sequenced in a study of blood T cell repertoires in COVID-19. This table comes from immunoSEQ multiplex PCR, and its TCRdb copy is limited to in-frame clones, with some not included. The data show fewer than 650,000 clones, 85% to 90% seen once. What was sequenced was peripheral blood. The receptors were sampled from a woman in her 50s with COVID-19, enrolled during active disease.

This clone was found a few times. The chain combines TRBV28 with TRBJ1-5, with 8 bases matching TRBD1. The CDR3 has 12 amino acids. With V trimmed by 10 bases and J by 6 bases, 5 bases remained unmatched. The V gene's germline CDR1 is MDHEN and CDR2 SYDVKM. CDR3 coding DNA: TGTGCCACCCAGGGGGCTGGTCAGCCCCAGCATTTT. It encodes CATQGAGQPQHF.

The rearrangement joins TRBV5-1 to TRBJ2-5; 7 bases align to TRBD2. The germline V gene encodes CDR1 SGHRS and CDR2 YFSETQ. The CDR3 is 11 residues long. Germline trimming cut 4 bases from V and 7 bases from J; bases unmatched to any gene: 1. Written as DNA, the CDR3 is TGCGCCAGCAGCCCGGGAGGGACCCAGTACTTC. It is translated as CASSPGGTQYF.

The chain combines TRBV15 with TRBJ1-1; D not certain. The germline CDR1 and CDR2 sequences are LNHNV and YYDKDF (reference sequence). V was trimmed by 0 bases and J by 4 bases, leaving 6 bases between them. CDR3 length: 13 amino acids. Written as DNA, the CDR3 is TGTGCCACCAGCAGAGATGAGGGCACTGAAGCTTTCTTT. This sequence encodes CATSRDEGTEAFF.

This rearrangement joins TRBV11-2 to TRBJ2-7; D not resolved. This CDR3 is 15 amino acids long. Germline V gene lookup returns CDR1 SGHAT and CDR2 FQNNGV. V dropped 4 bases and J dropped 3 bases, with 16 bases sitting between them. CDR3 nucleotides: TGTGCCAGCAGCTCCCGGTCGTCTCCGGTCTACGAGCAGTACTTC. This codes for CASSSRSSPVYEQYF.

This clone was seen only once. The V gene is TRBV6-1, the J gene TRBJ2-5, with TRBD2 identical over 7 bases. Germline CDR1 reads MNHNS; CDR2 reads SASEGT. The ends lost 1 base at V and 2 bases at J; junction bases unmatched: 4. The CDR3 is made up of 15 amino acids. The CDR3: CASSEEWGGQETQYF. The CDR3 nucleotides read TGTGCCAGCAGTGAAGAATGGGGGGGGCAAGAGACCCAGTACTTC.

The CDR3 bases are TGTGCCATCAGTGACGGGACAGGGGGGAAGGGCTATGGCTACACCTTC. Amino acid sequence: CAISDGTGGKGYGYTF. This rearrangement joins TRBV10-3 to TRBJ1-2, with TRBD1 identical over 11 bases. CDR1 ENHRY and CDR2 SYGVKD come from the germline V gene. The CDR3 totals 16 residues. V was pared by 3 bases and J by 4 bases, with 7 bases of the junction left unmatched.

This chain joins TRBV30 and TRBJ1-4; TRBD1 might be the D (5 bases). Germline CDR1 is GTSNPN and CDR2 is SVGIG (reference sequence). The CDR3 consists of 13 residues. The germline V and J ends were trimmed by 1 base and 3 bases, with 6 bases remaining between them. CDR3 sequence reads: CAWSEGANEKLFF. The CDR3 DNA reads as TGTGCCTGGAGTGAAGGGGCTAATGAAAAACTGTTTTTT.

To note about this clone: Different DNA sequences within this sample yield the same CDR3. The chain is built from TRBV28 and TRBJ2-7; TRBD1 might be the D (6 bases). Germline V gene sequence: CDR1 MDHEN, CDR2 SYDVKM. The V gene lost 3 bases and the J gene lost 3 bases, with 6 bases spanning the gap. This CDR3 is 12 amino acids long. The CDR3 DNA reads TGTGCCAGCAGTTTGACAGGCTACGAGCAGTACTTC. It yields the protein CASSLTGYEQYF.

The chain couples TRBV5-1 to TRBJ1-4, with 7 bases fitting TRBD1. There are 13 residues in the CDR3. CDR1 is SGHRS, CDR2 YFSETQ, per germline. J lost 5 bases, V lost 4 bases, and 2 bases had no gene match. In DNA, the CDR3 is TGCGCCAGCAGCCGACAGGGAAATGAAAAACTGTTTTTT. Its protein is CASSRQGNEKLFF.

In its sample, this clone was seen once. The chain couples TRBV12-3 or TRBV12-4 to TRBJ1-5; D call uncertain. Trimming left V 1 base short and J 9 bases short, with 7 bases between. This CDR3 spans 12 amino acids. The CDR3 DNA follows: TGTGCCAGCAGTTTAGGGGCAGCGCCCCAGCATTTT. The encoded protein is CASSLGAAPQHF.

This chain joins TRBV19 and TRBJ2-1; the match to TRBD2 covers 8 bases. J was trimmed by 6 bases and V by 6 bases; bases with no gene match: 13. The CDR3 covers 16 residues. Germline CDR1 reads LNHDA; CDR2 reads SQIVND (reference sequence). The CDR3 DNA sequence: TGTGCCAGTAGCTGGCCGGGGGGGCCTTTGCGCAATGAGCAGTTCTTC. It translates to CASSWPGGPLRNEQFF.

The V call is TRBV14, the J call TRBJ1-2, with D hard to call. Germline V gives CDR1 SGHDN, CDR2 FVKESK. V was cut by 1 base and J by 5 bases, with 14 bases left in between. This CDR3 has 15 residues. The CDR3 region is CASSQGAPHSYGYTF. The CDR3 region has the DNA TGTGCCAGCAGCCAAGGGGCCCCCCATTCATATGGCTACACCTTC. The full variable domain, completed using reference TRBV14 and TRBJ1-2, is EAGVTQFPSHSVIEKGQTVTLRCDPISGHDNLYWYRRVMGKEIKFLLHFVKESKQDESGMPNNRFLAERTGGTYSTLKVQPAELEDSGVYFCASSQGAPHSYGYTFGSGTRLTVV.

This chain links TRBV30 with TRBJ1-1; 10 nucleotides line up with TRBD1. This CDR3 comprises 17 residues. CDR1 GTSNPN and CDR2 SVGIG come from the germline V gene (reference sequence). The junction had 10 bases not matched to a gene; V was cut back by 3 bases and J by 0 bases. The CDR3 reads CAWRGDRGPGMNTEAFF. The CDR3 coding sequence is TGTGCCTGGAGAGGGGACAGGGGACCCGGAATGAACACTGAAGCTTTCTTT.

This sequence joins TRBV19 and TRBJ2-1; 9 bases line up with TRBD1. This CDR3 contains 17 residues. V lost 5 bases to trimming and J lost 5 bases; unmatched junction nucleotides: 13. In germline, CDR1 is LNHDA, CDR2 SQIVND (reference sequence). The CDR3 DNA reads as TGTGCCAGTAGTCCCCTCCACCGGGACAGGGACAACAATGAGCAGTTCTTC. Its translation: CASSPLHRDRDNNEQFF.

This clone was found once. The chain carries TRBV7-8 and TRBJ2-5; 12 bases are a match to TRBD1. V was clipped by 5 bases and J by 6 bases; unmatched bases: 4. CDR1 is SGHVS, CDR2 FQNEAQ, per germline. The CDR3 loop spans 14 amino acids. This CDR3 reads CASSVRDRGQTQYF. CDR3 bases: TGTGCCAGCAGCGTCCGGGACAGGGGGCAGACCCAGTACTTC.

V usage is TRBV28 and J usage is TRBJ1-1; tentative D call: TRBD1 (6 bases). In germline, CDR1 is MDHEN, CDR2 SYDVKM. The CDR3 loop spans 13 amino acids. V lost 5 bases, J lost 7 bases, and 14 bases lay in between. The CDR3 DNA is TGTGCCAGCAGTGCCGATGGGGGCGATGAAGCTTTCTTT. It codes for CASSADGGDEAFF.

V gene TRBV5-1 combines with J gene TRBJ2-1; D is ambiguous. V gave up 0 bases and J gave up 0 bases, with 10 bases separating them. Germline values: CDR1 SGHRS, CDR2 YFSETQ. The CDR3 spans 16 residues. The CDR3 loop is CASSLDGPFSYNEQFF. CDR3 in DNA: TGCGCCAGCAGCTTGGATGGGCCCTTCTCCTACAATGAGCAGTTCTTC.

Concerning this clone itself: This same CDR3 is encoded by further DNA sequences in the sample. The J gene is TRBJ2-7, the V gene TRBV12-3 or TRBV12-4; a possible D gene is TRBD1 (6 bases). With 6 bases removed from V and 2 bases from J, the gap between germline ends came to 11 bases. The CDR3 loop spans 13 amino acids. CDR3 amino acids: CASRSTGAYEQYF. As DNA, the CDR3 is TGTGCCAGCAGATCGACAGGCGCCTACGAGCAGTACTTC.

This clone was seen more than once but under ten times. CDR3 region: CAWSVSGLNSPLHF. For the CDR3, the DNA is TGTGCCTGGAGTGTATCAGGGCTTAATTCACCCCTCCACTTT. V is TRBV30 and J is TRBJ1-6; D may be TRBD1 (5 bases). Trimming cost V 0 bases and J 6 bases, with 9 bases left between them. The CDR3 is 14 residues long. From germline, CDR1 is GTSNPN and CDR2 SVGIG (reference sequence). The variable domain in full, completed from reference TRBV30 and TRBJ1-6, reads SQTIHQWPATLVQPVGSPLSLECTVEGTSNPNLYWYRQAAGRGLQLLFYSVGIGQISSEVPQNLSASRPQDRQFILSSKKLLLSDSGFYLCAWSVSGLNSPLHFGNGTRLTVT.

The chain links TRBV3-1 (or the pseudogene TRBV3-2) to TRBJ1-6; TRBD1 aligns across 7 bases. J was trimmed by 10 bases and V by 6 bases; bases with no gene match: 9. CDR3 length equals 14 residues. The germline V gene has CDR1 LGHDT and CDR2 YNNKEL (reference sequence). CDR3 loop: CASSLRGTGSPLHF. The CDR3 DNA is TGTGCCAGCAGTCTCAGGGGGACGGGCTCACCCCTCCACTTT.

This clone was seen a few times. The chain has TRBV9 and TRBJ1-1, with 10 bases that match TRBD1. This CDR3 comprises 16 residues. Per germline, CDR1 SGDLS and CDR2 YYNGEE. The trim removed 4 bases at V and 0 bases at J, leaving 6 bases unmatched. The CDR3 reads CASSIGTGALNTEAFF. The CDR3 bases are TGTGCCAGCAGCATCGGGACAGGGGCATTGAACACTGAAGCTTTCTTT.

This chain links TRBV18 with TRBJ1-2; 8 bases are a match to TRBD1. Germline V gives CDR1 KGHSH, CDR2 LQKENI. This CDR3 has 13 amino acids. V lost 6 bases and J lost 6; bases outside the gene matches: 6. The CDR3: CASSHGQGDGYTF. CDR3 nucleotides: TGTGCCAGCTCTCATGGACAGGGCGATGGCTACACCTTC.

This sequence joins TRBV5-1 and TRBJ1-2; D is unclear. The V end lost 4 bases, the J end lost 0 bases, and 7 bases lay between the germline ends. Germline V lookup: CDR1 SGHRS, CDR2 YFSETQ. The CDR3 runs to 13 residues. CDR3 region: CASSPPSNYGYTF. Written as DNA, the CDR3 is TGCGCCAGCAGCCCCCCCTCTAACTATGGCTACACCTTC. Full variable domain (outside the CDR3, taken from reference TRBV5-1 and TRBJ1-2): KAGVTQTPRYLIKTRGQQVTLSCSPISGHRSVSWYQQTPGQGLQFLFEYFSETQRNKGNFPGRFSGRQFSNSRSEMNVSTLELGDSALYLCASSPPSNYGYTFGSGTRLTVV.

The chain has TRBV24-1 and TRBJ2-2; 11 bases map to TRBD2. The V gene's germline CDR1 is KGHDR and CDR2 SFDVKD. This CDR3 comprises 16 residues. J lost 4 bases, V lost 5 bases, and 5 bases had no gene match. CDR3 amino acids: CATSAIAGGITGELFF. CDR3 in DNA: TGTGCCACCAGTGCAATAGCGGGGGGGATCACCGGGGAGCTGTTTTTT.